The entry that follows covers one T cell receptor (beta chain) sequence. What it recognizes is unknown. CDR1 and CDR2 from the germline V gene are GTSNPN and SVGIG (reference sequence). V was cut by 5 bases and J by 7 bases, with 15 bases left in between. The CDR3 is made up of 13 amino acids. The data belong to a study of cytomegalovirus exposure and HLA in healthy donors. Study-wide results and limits: In a later analysis, compared with equally common non-associated chains, HLA-associated beta chains were more expanded.

PCR employed 60 Vbeta and 13 Jbeta primers. TCRdb keeps only in-frame clones here, not all; method: immunoSEQ multiplex PCR. The sample lists fewer than 20,000 clones; under 85% were seen once. The specimen was PBMCs. The chain combines TRBV30 with TRBJ1-5; D remains unclear. The clonotype originates from a human donor in good health. The DNA for the CDR3 is TGTGCCTGGGCCCGGGGTTCCGGACAGCCCCAGCATTTT. This sequence encodes CAWARGSGQPQHF.